This T cell receptor beta chain stems from a study of cytomegalovirus exposure and HLA in healthy donors. General observations from the study: Altogether, 164 TCR beta chains were recorded as cytomegalovirus-associated. As was reported, the classifier diagnosed cytomegalovirus status with high specificity and sensitivity. One later analysis reportedly identified an Asian-associated ancestry cluster that showed fewer N-insertions than the roughly 600-donor mean. Some 17,000 TCR beta sequences were associated with HLA alleles at 0.05 false discovery rate in a later analysis.

The PCR had 60 Vbeta and 13 Jbeta primers. Some clones are missing from TCRdb's copy, which holds only in-frame ones; the method was immunoSEQ multiplex PCR. Of 100,000 to 150,000 clones in the sample, about 82% were seen once. The length of the CDR3 is 12 residues. CDR1 is MNHEY and CDR2 is SVGAGI in the germline V gene. A note on this clone: Antigen: not known.

The sample consisted of PBMCs. The receptor was isolated from a man aged 25 to 40 in good health and CMV-seronegative. The rearrangement uses TRBV6-5 and TRBJ2-5, with D possibly TRBD1 on 5 matching bases. The end of the DNA aligns better with TRBJ2-7, so the J call may be wrong. The CDR3 protein is CASSRDSYEQYF. In DNA form, the CDR3 reads TGTGCCAGCAGCAGGGACTCCTACGAGCAGTACTTC.